This entry lists 27 T cell receptor beta chains sequenced from one sample in a study of shared clonotypes between healthy human individuals. This table comes from immunoSEQ multiplex PCR, and its TCRdb copy is limited to in-frame clones, with some not included. The sample has about 490,000 clones; 75% to 85% are singletons. Sequencing input: PBMCs. These receptors originate from a woman between 40 and 55 years old in good health. Some clones in this sample may be carry-over from other donors' samples.

A remark on this clone: With only one base between it and a far larger clone, this is likely a read error. This rearrangement joins TRBV2 to TRBJ1-5; D is unresolved. The CDR3 covers 13 residues. In germline, CDR1 is SNHLY, CDR2 FYNNEI. CDR3 DNA sequence: TGTACCAGCAGTTTTGCAGGAGATCAGCCCCAGCATTTT. This gives the protein CTSSFAGDQPQHF. The full variable domain, completed using reference TRBV2 and TRBJ1-5, is EPEVTQTPSHQVTQMGQEVILRCVPISNHLYFYWYRQILGQKVEFLVSFYNNEISEKSEIFDDQFSVERPDGSNFTLKIRSTKLEDSAMYFCTSSFAGDQPQHFGDGTRLSIL.

V usage is TRBV28 and J usage is TRBJ2-3, with TRBD2 matching 10 bases. Germline-derived CDR1 and CDR2 are MDHEN and SYDVKM. V shed 5 bases, J shed 1 base, and the junction held 3 bases outside the gene matches. The CDR3 extends over 15 amino acids. Here the CDR3 reads CASSTAGGGTDTQYF. In nucleotides, the CDR3 is TGTGCCAGCAGTACAGCGGGAGGGGGCACAGATACGCAGTATTTT.

V and J are TRBV2 and TRBJ2-7; 7 bases agree with TRBD2. The CDR3 contains 12 residues. Germline values: CDR1 SNHLY, CDR2 FYNNEI. V trimming: 10 bases; J trimming: 0 bases; junction bases outside the gene matches: 3. CDR3 region: CATGTNSYEQYF. The CDR3 nucleotides read TGTGCCACCGGGACTAACTCCTACGAGCAGTACTTC.

The chain links TRBV11-2 to TRBJ1-1; D might be TRBD1 (6 bases). The germline CDR1 and CDR2 sequences are SGHAT and FQNNGV. The CDR3 is 15 amino acids. The V gene lost 6 bases and the J gene lost 5 bases, with 19 bases spanning the gap. Here the CDR3 DNA reads TGTGCCAGCAGACCCGGGGGGTCAGGGGTGACTGAAGCTTTCTTT. This sequence encodes CASRPGGSGVTEAFF.

This clone showed up just a few times. This chain uses TRBV15 with TRBJ1-5; D unresolved. Germline CDR1 reads LNHNV; CDR2 reads YYDKDF (reference sequence). V lost 1 base to trimming and J lost 7 bases, with 8 bases between them. The CDR3 sequence is 13 residues long. In DNA form, the CDR3 reads TGTGCCACCAGCAGAGGGGTGGGGCAGCCCCAGCATTTT. This translates into CATSRGVGQPQHF.

This clone was seen ten or more times. The V gene is TRBV4-3, the J gene TRBJ2-7, with D tentatively TRBD2 (6 bases). Germline CDR1 is LGHNA and CDR2 is YSLEER. The CDR3 covers 16 residues. V lost 0 bases, J lost 2 bases, and 14 bases lay in between. The CDR3 nucleotides are TGCGCCAGCAGCCAAGATCATGGTAGCGGAGCCTACGAGCAGTACTTC. Its protein product is CASSQDHGSGAYEQYF.

This CDR3 reads CASSFVGGVGYNEQFF. The DNA for the CDR3 is TGTGCCAGCAGTTTTGTAGGCGGGGTTGGCTACAATGAGCAGTTCTTC. The V and J genes are TRBV28 and TRBJ2-1, with D perhaps TRBD2 (6 bases). The V end lost 3 bases, the J end lost 3 bases, and 15 bases lay between the germline ends. The CDR3 extends over 16 amino acids. Germline CDR1 reads MDHEN; CDR2 reads SYDVKM.

This chain joins TRBV11-2 and TRBJ2-7; 8 bases fit TRBD2. V was pared by 5 bases and J by 3 bases, with 15 bases of the junction left unmatched. Germline lookup yields CDR1 SGHAT and CDR2 FQNNGV. The CDR3 runs 17 residues. CDR3: CASSPRPGLGTNYEQYF. The CDR3 DNA reads TGTGCCAGCAGCCCTAGGCCGGGACTAGGGACCAACTACGAGCAGTACTTC.

The V and J genes are TRBV11-3 and TRBJ2-3; D ambiguous. This CDR3 is built from 16 residues. Germline V CDR1 and CDR2: SGHNT, YENEEA. Between the trimmed V and J ends, which lost 1 base and 3 bases, there was a span of 14 bases. CDR3 sequence (DNA): TGTGCCAGCAGCTTAGCGGACCGTTCCTTTACAGATACGCAGTATTTT. Residues: CASSLADRSFTDTQYF.

The rearrangement uses TRBV19 and TRBJ1-1, with D possibly being TRBD1 (6 bases). The CDR3 spans 13 residues. V gave up 8 bases and J gave up 1 base, with 11 bases separating them. Per germline, CDR1 LNHDA and CDR2 SQIVND (reference sequence). The CDR3 loop is CASGDTKNTEAFF. The CDR3 DNA is TGTGCCAGTGGGGACACAAAGAACACTGAAGCTTTCTTT.

This chain joins TRBV10-1 and TRBJ2-7, with 10 nucleotides matching TRBD1. V lost 3 bases to trimming and J lost 12 bases; unmatched junction nucleotides: 8. This CDR3 region has 13 residues. Germline V gives CDR1 WNHNN, CDR2 SYGVQD (reference sequence). The CDR3 loop reads CASSDRTGGGTYF. The CDR3 DNA reads TGCGCCAGCAGTGACCGGACAGGGGGAGGGACGTACTTC.

Remarks on this clone: This same CDR3 is encoded by further DNA sequences in the sample. The chain joins TRBV19 to TRBJ1-2, with 10 positions matching TRBD1. Per the germline V gene, CDR1 is LNHDA and CDR2 is SQIVND (reference sequence). This CDR3 has 13 residues. Trimming removed 5 bases from V and 7 bases from J; junction bases left unmatched: 4. The CDR3 reads CASSRGQGGGYTF. Here the CDR3 DNA reads TGTGCCAGTAGTCGCGGACAGGGGGGTGGCTACACCTTC.

The chain joins TRBV5-1 to TRBJ2-1; D is possibly TRBD1 (6 bases). Germline CDR1 is SGHRS and CDR2 is YFSETQ. The CDR3 loop spans 16 amino acids. Trimming took off 1 base at V and 4 bases at J, with 15 bases between the two ends. The CDR3 coding sequence is TGCGCCAGCAGCTTGTCTATTAGACAGGAATACAATGAGCAGTTCTTC. Encoded protein: CASSLSIRQEYNEQFF.

The rearrangement uses TRBV7-2 and TRBJ2-3; D not certain. The CDR3 extends over 13 amino acids. Germline V gene sequence: CDR1 SGHTA, CDR2 FQGNSA. Trimming pared 7 bases from V and 1 base from J, leaving 9 bases between. CDR3 sequence (DNA): TGTGCCAGCAAACGTGGGGGCACAGATACGCAGTATTTT. Translating gives CASKRGGTDTQYF. The entire variable domain, with the rest obtained from reference TRBV7-2 and TRBJ2-3, is as follows: GAGVSQSPSNKVTEKGKDVELRCDPISGHTALYWYRQSLGQGLEFLIYFQGNSAPDKSGLPSDRFSAERTGGSVSTLTIQRTQQEDSAVYLCASKRGGTDTQYFGPGTRLTVL.

The chain uses TRBV11-3 and TRBJ2-7, with 13 bases aligning to TRBD2. Germline CDR1 reads SGHNT; CDR2 reads YENEEA. CDR3 size: 16 residues. V dropped 5 bases and J dropped 2; count of bases not matched to a gene: 6. The CDR3 bases are TGTGCCAGCAGCCCCGGACTAGCGGGAGCACCCTACGAGCAGTACTTC. As protein: CASSPGLAGAPYEQYF.

Turning to this clone: Other DNA sequences within the sample encode an identical CDR3. The rearrangement uses TRBV18 and TRBJ1-5; no definite D call. V lost 0 bases to trimming and J lost 0 bases, with 6 bases between them. This CDR3 region has 15 residues. CDR1 and CDR2 from the germline V gene are KGHSH and LQKENI. For the CDR3, the DNA is TGTGCCAGCTCACCACCGTCAGATAGCAATCAGCCCCAGCATTTT. It encodes CASSPPSDSNQPQHF.

The chain employs TRBV18 and TRBJ1-2; the D gene is possibly TRBD1 (6 bases). The V end was cut by 3 bases, the J end by 8 bases, with 16 bases between. Germline CDR1 reads KGHSH; CDR2 reads LQKENI. This CDR3 has 14 residues. This CDR3 is CASSPGQIGGGYTF. The CDR3 DNA reads TGTGCCAGCTCACCCGGACAGATAGGAGGAGGCTACACCTTC. Based on the CDR3 plus reference TRBV18 and TRBJ1-2, the full variable domain is NAGVMQNPRHLVRRRGQEARLRCSPMKGHSHVYWYRQLPEEGLKFMVYLQKENIIDESGMPKERFSAEFPKEGPSILRIQQVVRGDSAAYFCASSPGQIGGGYTFGSGTRLTVV.

DNA for the CDR3: TGCGCCAGCAGCCCTTTACGGGGGAGGGAGCAGTACTTC. Residues: CASSPLRGREQYF. This chain uses TRBV5-1 with TRBJ2-7, with D possibly TRBD2 on 6 matching bases. V lost 4 bases and J lost 7, with 15 bases in between. The CDR3 is 13 amino acids. Germline V CDR1 and CDR2: SGHRS, YFSETQ.

The V call is TRBV2, the J call TRBJ2-1, with 9 bases aligning to TRBD2. CDR1 and CDR2 from the germline V gene are SNHLY and FYNNEI. The CDR3 runs 13 residues. V was pared by 6 bases and J by 7 bases, with 4 bases of the junction left unmatched. The CDR3 loop is CASREREVNEQFF. For the CDR3, the DNA is TGTGCCAGCAGGGAGCGGGAGGTAAATGAGCAGTTCTTC.

The chain is built from TRBV19 and TRBJ2-2, with 11 positions matching TRBD2. V shed 8 bases and J 5 bases; nucleotides not matched to a gene: 1. The CDR3 consists of 13 residues. Germline values: CDR1 LNHDA, CDR2 SQIVND (reference sequence). The CDR3: CASRTSGTGELFF. The CDR3 nucleotides are TGTGCCAGTCGGACTAGCGGGACCGGGGAGCTGTTTTTT.

V is TRBV2 and J is TRBJ2-1; possibly TRBD1 or TRBD2 for D (5 bases each). CDR3 size: 13 residues. Trimming shortened V by 3 bases and J by 9 bases, and 12 bases separated the two germline ends. In germline, CDR1 is SNHLY, CDR2 FYNNEI. CDR3 sequence (DNA): TGTGCCAGCAGTGATGTGGGTGGGGGTGAGCAGTTCTTC. The encoded protein is CASSDVGGGEQFF.

The sample holds one count of this clone. V is TRBV5-1 and J is TRBJ2-7, with 8 bases lining up with TRBD1. J was trimmed by 2 bases and V by 4 bases; bases with no gene match: 5. The germline gives CDR1 SGHRS, CDR2 YFSETQ. CDR3 length: 14 residues. CDR3 coding DNA: TGCGCCAGCAGCCATGGACAGGGTACCTACGAGCAGTACTTC. Amino acid sequence: CASSHGQGTYEQYF.

The chain couples TRBV6-1 to TRBJ2-2; unclear D gene. The CDR3 length is 15 residues. Germline lookup yields CDR1 MNHNS and CDR2 SASEGT. V lost 2 bases, J lost 1 base, and 8 bases lay in between. CDR3: CASSELGRNTGELFF. Here the CDR3 DNA reads TGTGCCAGCAGTGAATTGGGTAGGAACACCGGGGAGCTGTTTTTT.

A remark on this clone: Distinct nucleotide sequences in the sample also encode this CDR3. The J gene is TRBJ1-1, the V gene TRBV4-2; D might be TRBD1 (6 bases). V was shortened by 0 bases and J by 4 bases, with 15 bases between the two germline ends. Germline V gene data show CDR1 as LGHNA and CDR2 as YNFKEQ. The CDR3 length is 16 residues. The CDR3 protein is CASSQDSDSRLTEAFF. CDR3 coding DNA: TGTGCCAGCAGCCAAGATTCGGACAGCCGGCTCACTGAAGCTTTCTTT.

V is TRBV5-4 and J is TRBJ1-3, with D unclear. V was pared by 2 bases and J by 8 bases, with 5 bases between. CDR3 length equals 11 residues. Germline CDR1 SGHNT, CDR2 YYREEE (reference sequence). The DNA for the CDR3 is TGTGCCAGCAGCTTTGAAGACACCATATATTTT. Its protein product is CASSFEDTIYF.

CDR3 DNA: TGTGCCAGCACTATGAGCTCTGGGGCCAACGTCCTGACTTTC. Protein sequence: CASTMSSGANVLTF. The chain uses TRBV6-4 and TRBJ2-6; the D is unclear. Trimming shortened V by 7 bases and J by 0 bases, and 7 bases separated the two germline ends. The CDR3 sequence is 14 residues long. The germline V gene encodes CDR1 MRHNA and CDR2 SNTAGT.

CDR3 sequence (DNA): TGCGCCAGCAGCTTGTTGGGACAGGGGGCAACAGATACGCAGTATTTT. It is translated as CASSLLGQGATDTQYF. The V gene is TRBV5-1, the J gene TRBJ2-3, with 12 bases fitting TRBD1. Trimming at V came to 1 base and at J to 3 bases, leaving 3 bases not matched to a gene. The CDR3 contains 16 residues. The V gene's germline CDR1 is SGHRS and CDR2 YFSETQ.